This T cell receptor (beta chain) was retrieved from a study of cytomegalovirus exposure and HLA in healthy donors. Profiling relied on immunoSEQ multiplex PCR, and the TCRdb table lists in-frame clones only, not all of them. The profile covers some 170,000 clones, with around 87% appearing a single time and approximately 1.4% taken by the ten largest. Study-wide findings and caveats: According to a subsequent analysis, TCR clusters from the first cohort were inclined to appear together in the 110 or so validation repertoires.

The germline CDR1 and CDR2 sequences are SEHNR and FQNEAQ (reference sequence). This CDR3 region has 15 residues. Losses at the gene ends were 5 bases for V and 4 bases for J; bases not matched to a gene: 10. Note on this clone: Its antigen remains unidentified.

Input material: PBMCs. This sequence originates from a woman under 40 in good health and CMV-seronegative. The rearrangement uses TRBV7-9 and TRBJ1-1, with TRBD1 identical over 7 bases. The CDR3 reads CASSRGSTGRTEAFF. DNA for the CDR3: TGTGCCAGCAGCCGGGGCTCGACAGGGCGCACTGAAGCTTTCTTT.